The 22 T cell receptor beta chains in this list originate from one sample, sequenced in a study of T cell responses to AZD1222 COVID-19 vaccine. The method was immunoSEQ multiplex PCR; TCRdb's version includes in-frame clones alone and lacks a portion of them. In the table there are approximately 140,000 clones, approximately 90% of which are singletons. The sample in question was peripheral blood, obtained on day 0 of AZD1222 vaccination. These receptors originate from an adult in good health.

This chain connects TRBV4-1 to TRBJ1-2; perhaps TRBD1 as D (5 bases). V lost 3 bases and J 1 base, leaving 18 bases between the germline ends. The germline V gene encodes CDR1 MGHRA and CDR2 YSYEKL. This CDR3 has 17 amino acids. The CDR3 protein is CASSHRTGTAYNYGYTF. As DNA, the CDR3 is TGCGCCAGCAGCCACCGAACCGGGACTGCCTATAACTATGGCTACACCTTC.

CDR3 in amino acids: CASSPGMGEKLFF. The CDR3 DNA reads as TGTGCCAGCTCACCAGGGATGGGGGAAAAACTGTTTTTT. The chain uses TRBV18 and TRBJ1-4, with D unclear. The length of the CDR3 is 13 residues. V dropped 2 bases and J dropped 8 bases, with 9 bases sitting between them. Germline V gives CDR1 KGHSH, CDR2 LQKENI.

V usage is TRBV11-2 and J usage is TRBJ2-7; 9 bases map to TRBD2. With 4 bases clipped from V and 4 bases from J, the junction kept 11 bases outside the gene matches. The germline gives CDR1 SGHAT, CDR2 FQNNGV. This CDR3 has 16 amino acids. The CDR3 loop reads CASSSLAGGPGYEQYF. For the CDR3, the DNA is TGTGCCAGCAGCTCTTTGGCGGGAGGGCCGGGGTACGAGCAGTACTTC. The variable domain in full, with the rest retrieved from reference TRBV11-2 and TRBJ2-7, is EAGVAQSPRYKIIEKRQSVAFWCNPISGHATLYWYQQILGQGPKLLIQFQNNGVVDDSQLPKDRFSAERLKGVDSTLKIQPAKLEDSAVYLCASSSLAGGPGYEQYFGPGTRLTVT.

This rearrangement joins TRBV6-4 to TRBJ2-2, with D unclear. This CDR3 comprises 14 residues. Germline loops: CDR1 MRHNA, CDR2 SNTAGT. Trimming pared 5 bases from V and 4 bases from J, leaving 11 bases between. The CDR3 is CASSPGSFTGELFF. The CDR3 DNA follows: TGTGCCAGCAGTCCCGGGTCATTCACCGGGGAGCTGTTTTTT.

The CDR3 spells CASSLEGGRRSYNEQFF. CDR3 DNA sequence: TGCGCCAGCAGCTTGGAAGGGGGCCGGAGGTCCTACAATGAGCAGTTCTTC. The chain has TRBV5-1 and TRBJ2-1; TRBD1 matches at 7 bases. The CDR3 is 17 residues long. Germline CDR1 reads SGHRS; CDR2 reads YFSETQ. V shed 0 bases, J shed 1 base, and the junction held 7 bases outside the gene matches.

The chain combines TRBV14 with TRBJ1-1; D is uncertain. Per germline, CDR1 SGHDN and CDR2 FVKESK. The V end was cut by 4 bases, the J end by 5 bases, with 8 bases between. CDR3 length equals 12 residues. The CDR3 bases are TGTGCCAGCAGCCTCGGGTGGACTGAAGCTTTCTTT. Protein product: CASSLGWTEAFF.

This sequence joins TRBV6-6 and TRBJ2-5; tentatively, D is TRBD1 or TRBD2 (5 bases each). The CDR3 runs to 15 residues. Germline V gene sequence: CDR1 MNHNY, CDR2 SVGAGI (reference sequence). Trimming took off 4 bases at V and 5 bases at J, with 17 bases between the two ends. CDR3 in amino acids: CASSSSGTIGETQYF. In DNA form, the CDR3 reads TGTGCCAGCAGTTCCTCCGGGACCATCGGGGAGACCCAGTACTTC.

The CDR3 DNA reads as TGTGCCAGCAGCTTATCCCAGGGAATTCAGTCCTCTGGAAACACCATATATTTT. Protein: CASSLSQGIQSSGNTIYF. J is TRBJ1-3 and V is TRBV11-2; possibly TRBD1 for D (5 bases). Germline CDR1 reads SGHAT; CDR2 reads FQNNGV. Deletions cut 2 bases from V and 0 bases from J, with 17 bases between. The CDR3 has 18 residues.

This chain connects TRBV6-5 to TRBJ2-5, with 7 bases aligning to TRBD1. With V trimmed by 6 bases and J by 1 base, 8 bases remained unmatched. Per the germline V gene, CDR1 is MNHEY and CDR2 is SVGAGI. This CDR3 is built from 15 residues. The CDR3 sequence: CASRKQGLIQETQYF. The CDR3 DNA reads as TGTGCCAGCAGGAAACAGGGGTTGATCCAAGAGACCCAGTACTTC.

This clone appeared once. The chain links TRBV11-3 to TRBJ1-1, with 8 nucleotides matching TRBD1. V lost 4 bases, J lost 1 base, and 8 bases stayed unmatched. Germline CDR1 reads SGHNT; CDR2 reads YENEEA. The CDR3 consists of 16 residues. The chain's CDR3 is CASSSNPGQGNTEAFF. In DNA, the CDR3 is TGTGCCAGCAGCTCTAACCCAGGACAGGGGAACACTGAAGCTTTCTTT.

The chain carries TRBV12-3 or TRBV12-4 and TRBJ1-3, with D perhaps TRBD1 (5 bases). The CDR3 has 12 amino acids. Trimming pared 4 bases from V and 10 bases from J, leaving 11 bases between. CDR3 nucleotides: TGTGCCAGCAGTTCAGGGATGGGGACCATATATTTT. This encodes CASSSGMGTIYF.

The V call is TRBV2, the J call TRBJ2-3; D is unclear. Trimming stripped 7 bases from V and 4 bases from J, with 15 bases between. The CDR3 runs 14 residues. Germline values: CDR1 SNHLY, CDR2 FYNNEI. This CDR3 is CASNPAPHSDTQYF. CDR3 DNA: TGTGCCAGCAATCCAGCCCCGCACTCAGATACGCAGTATTTT.

The count of this clone is one. V and J are TRBV27 and TRBJ1-2; 7 positions match TRBD1. The CDR3 loop spans 13 amino acids. CDR1 MNHEY and CDR2 SMNVEV come from the germline V gene (reference sequence). With V trimmed by 1 base and J by 4 bases, 0 bases remained unmatched. Here the CDR3 reads CASSLYRGYGYTF. For the CDR3, the DNA is TGTGCCAGCAGTTTATACAGGGGCTATGGCTACACCTTC.

The rearrangement links TRBV5-6 to TRBJ1-2, with D unclear. Germline V gene sequence: CDR1 SGHDT, CDR2 YYEEEE. V was cut by 0 bases and J by 11 bases, with 11 bases left in between. This CDR3 spans 12 amino acids. The CDR3 DNA follows: TGTGCCAGCAGCTTGGACGTCACATTTTACACCTTC. It translates to CASSLDVTFYTF.

The rearrangement uses TRBV12-5 and TRBJ2-2; D might be TRBD1 (5 bases). The CDR3 is 13 residues long. Trimming took off 0 bases at V and 6 bases at J, with 5 bases between the two ends. Germline lookup yields CDR1 LGHNT and CDR2 FRNRAP. DNA of the CDR3: TGTGCTAGTGGTTTGGTAGGGGCCGGGGAGCTGTTTTTT. This encodes CASGLVGAGELFF.

DNA for the CDR3: TGTGCCAGTAGTATAGGACGGTACGAGCAGTACTTC. This translates into CASSIGRYEQYF. The V and J genes are TRBV19 and TRBJ2-7; no firm D call. There are 12 residues in the CDR3. The V gene's germline CDR1 is LNHDA and CDR2 SQIVND (reference sequence). V lost 1 base, J lost 4 bases, and 5 bases lay in between.

This clone has a single count. The rearrangement uses TRBV21-1 and TRBJ2-2; the table's D call TRBD1 went unverified against the DNA. TRBV21-1 constitutes a pseudogene. This CDR3 contains 17 residues. The CDR3 spells CASSDLGHNPSPGELFF. The CDR3 DNA follows: TGTGCCAGCAGCGACTTGGGACACAACCCGTCCCCCGGGGAGCTGTTTTTT.

This clone was seen a single time. In the same sample, other DNA sequences code for this CDR3. V gene TRBV5-1 combines with J gene TRBJ1-2; D is ambiguous. CDR1 SGHRS and CDR2 YFSETQ come from the germline V gene. V was cut by 1 base and J by 6 bases, with 13 bases left in between. The CDR3 consists of 14 residues. The CDR3 nucleotides read TGCGCCAGCAGCTTGAGATGGGGAAGCAATGGCTACACCTTC. Translated, it gives CASSLRWGSNGYTF. The variable domain in full, with the rest retrieved from reference TRBV5-1 and TRBJ1-2, is KAGVTQTPRYLIKTRGQQVTLSCSPISGHRSVSWYQQTPGQGLQFLFEYFSETQRNKGNFPGRFSGRQFSNSRSEMNVSTLELGDSALYLCASSLRWGSNGYTFGSGTRLTVV.

The rearrangement joins TRBV5-1 to TRBJ1-1, with no clear D. The length of the CDR3 is 13 residues. V gave up 1 base and J gave up 1 base, with 5 bases separating them. The V gene's germline CDR1 is SGHRS and CDR2 YFSETQ. CDR3 region: CASSLQRNTEAFF. The DNA of the CDR3 is TGCGCCAGCAGCTTGCAGCGGAACACTGAAGCTTTCTTT.

The chain has TRBV19 and TRBJ1-5; D not resolved. CDR1 and CDR2 from the germline V gene are LNHDA and SQIVND (reference sequence). This CDR3 is 14 amino acids long. Trimming left V 4 bases short and J 0 bases short, with 7 bases between. The CDR3 loop reads CASSNGNSNQPQHF. The CDR3, as DNA: TGTGCCAGTAGTAACGGGAATAGCAATCAGCCCCAGCATTTT.

V is TRBV6-2 or TRBV6-3 and J is TRBJ2-3, with 12 nucleotides matching TRBD1. V lost 6 bases, J lost 4 bases, and 8 bases stayed unmatched. The CDR3 consists of 16 residues. The germline gives CDR1 MNHEY, CDR2 SVGEGT. The CDR3 DNA is TGTGCCAGCAGCCGGGGGACAGGGGGCATGGCAGATACGCAGTATTTT. It encodes CASSRGTGGMADTQYF.

V is TRBV5-5 and J is TRBJ2-1; 9 bases agree with TRBD1. There are 20 residues in the CDR3. CDR1 is SGHKS and CDR2 is YYEKEE in the germline V gene (reference sequence). With V trimmed by 0 bases and J by 4 bases, 17 bases remained unmatched. CDR3: CASSLVSNPGTGLRYNEQFF. Here the CDR3 DNA reads TGTGCCAGCAGCTTGGTTTCAAACCCGGGGACAGGGTTGAGATACAATGAGCAGTTCTTC. Filled out from reference TRBV5-5 and TRBJ2-1, the complete variable domain reads DAGVTQSPTHLIKTRGQQVTLRCSPISGHKSVSWYQQVLGQGPQFIFQYYEKEERGRGNFPDRFSARQFPNYSSELNVNALLLGDSALYLCASSLVSNPGTGLRYNEQFFGPGTRLTVL.